Sequencing of this T cell receptor (beta chain) was carried out in a study of blood T cell repertoires in COVID-19. The CDR3 length is 15 residues. J gave up 1 base and V 6 bases, and 5 bases lay outside the gene matches. CDR1 SGDLS and CDR2 YYNGEE come from the germline V gene. Sequencing was performed with immunoSEQ multiplex PCR; in TCRdb, only in-frame clones are kept and a portion is missing. The data hold around 100,000 clones, with roughly nine tenths observed a single time. The TCR was taken from a man aged 60 to 75 with acute or convalescent COVID-19. The V and J genes are TRBV9 and TRBJ2-3; 10 nucleotides match TRBD2. Sequencing was performed on peripheral blood. This CDR3 reads CASTLAGVRTDTQYF. CDR3 nucleotide sequence: TGTGCCAGCACCCTAGCGGGAGTCCGCACAGATACGCAGTATTTT. Variable domain in full (rest from reference TRBV9 and TRBJ2-3): DSGVTQTPKHLITATGQRVTLRCSPRSGDLSVYWYQQSLDQGLQFLIQYYNGEERAKGNILERFSAQQFPDLHSELNLSSLELGDSALYFCASTLAGVRTDTQYFGPGTRLTVL.